This T cell receptor beta chain was sequenced during a study of cytomegalovirus exposure and HLA in healthy donors. Study-level results: TCR association rates varied by HLA locus in a later analysis, with DRB1 highest and HLA-C lowest. Among the CMV-associated chains, three were confirmed in vitro as specific for CMV antigens.

Germline V gene lookup returns CDR1 LGHNA and CDR2 YSLEER. CDR3 size: 15 residues. Losses at the gene ends were 0 bases for V and 5 bases for J; bases not matched to a gene: 6. The PCR was carried out with 60 Vbeta primers and 13 Jbeta primers. Method: immunoSEQ multiplex PCR; TCRdb's copy keeps in-frame clones and lacks some. The repertoire holds about 190,000 clones, with over 70% as singletons. Turning to this clone: Its target is not known.

The chain joins TRBV4-3 to TRBJ2-5, with TRBD2 identical over 7 bases. This TCR was sampled from a woman aged 18-29 years in good health and CMV-seropositive. Sample: PBMCs. The CDR3, as DNA: TGCGCCAGCAGCCAAGAGTGGGGGGAGGGGGAGACCCAGTACTTC. Translated: CASSQEWGEGETQYF.